A selection of T cell receptor beta chains follows, all from one sample in a study of cytomegalovirus exposure and HLA in healthy donors. The repertoire was sequenced with immunoSEQ multiplex PCR; TCRdb's copy has only in-frame clones and lacks some. The table records 150,000 to 200,000 clones, roughly four fifths of them present only once. Material: PBMCs. Source of these receptors: a woman aged 25 to 45 in good health and CMV-seropositive. The CDR3 runs from the conserved cysteine through the conserved F or W. Each record gives: V gene, D gene, clone size, J gene, CDR3 protein, CDR3 DNA. The D gene is left open where the match is weak. Clone size, where shown, is once, few, many, or a class for clones that have expanded.

v_gene: TRBV10-3
d_gene: TRBD2
abundance: -
j_gene: TRBJ2-7
CDR3aa: CAISDGGRAYEQYF
CDR3nt: TGTGCCATCAGTGACGGGGGGAGGGCCTACGAGCAGTACTTC

v_gene: TRBV25-1
d_gene: TRBD1
abundance: -
j_gene: TRBJ1-2
CDR3aa: CASSVGQGDGYTF
CDR3nt: TGTGCCAGCAGTGTTGGGCAGGGGGATGGCTACACCTTC

v_gene: TRBV5-6
d_gene: -
abundance: -
j_gene: TRBJ1-2
CDR3aa: CASSLDRGFNYGYTF
CDR3nt: TGTGCCAGCAGCTTGGATAGGGGATTTAACTATGGCTACACCTTC

v_gene: TRBV5-5
d_gene: -
abundance: -
j_gene: TRBJ1-3
CDR3aa: CASSPASSGNTIYF
CDR3nt: TGTGCCAGCAGCCCCGCGAGCTCTGGAAACACCATATATTTT

v_gene: TRBV5-1
d_gene: -
abundance: -
j_gene: TRBJ1-2
CDR3aa: CASNKGGDYGYTF
CDR3nt: TGCGCCAGCAACAAAGGGGGGGATTATGGCTACACCTTC

v_gene: TRBV5-1
d_gene: TRBD1
abundance: -
j_gene: TRBJ2-7
CDR3aa: CASSPGQGEQYF
CDR3nt: TGCGCCAGCAGCCCGGGACAGGGCGAGCAGTACTTC

v_gene: TRBV5-1
d_gene: TRBD1
abundance: few
j_gene: TRBJ2-6
CDR3aa: CASSQTGISSGANVLTF
CDR3nt: TGCGCCAGCAGCCAGACAGGGATTAGCTCTGGGGCCAACGTCCTGACTTTC

v_gene: TRBV29-1
d_gene: -
abundance: once
j_gene: TRBJ2-1
CDR3aa: CSVETGLKHNEQFF
CDR3nt: TGCAGCGTCGAAACAGGGTTAAAACACAATGAGCAGTTCTTC

v_gene: TRBV4-3
d_gene: TRBD1
abundance: -
j_gene: TRBJ1-3
CDR3aa: CASSQEGVGGMGNTIYF
CDR3nt: TGCGCCAGCAGCCAAGAAGGGGTAGGGGGCATGGGAAACACCATATATTTT

v_gene: TRBV19
d_gene: TRBD1
abundance: -
j_gene: TRBJ2-1
CDR3aa: CASSRGQGASEQFF
CDR3nt: TGTGCCAGTAGTAGGGGACAGGGGGCGTCTGAGCAGTTCTTC

v_gene: TRBV5-4
d_gene: TRBD1
abundance: -
j_gene: TRBJ2-5
CDR3aa: CASSPNRGRGTQYF
CDR3nt: TGTGCCAGCAGCCCGAACAGGGGGCGAGGGACCCAGTACTTC

v_gene: TRBV27
d_gene: TRBD2
abundance: -
j_gene: TRBJ2-7
CDR3aa: CASSTYRGGEQYF
CDR3nt: TGTGCCAGCAGTACATACCGGGGGGGGGAGCAGTACTTC

v_gene: TRBV30
d_gene: -
abundance: -
j_gene: TRBJ1-4
CDR3aa: CAWSTGTPGGEKLFF
CDR3nt: TGTGCCTGGAGCACCGGGACCCCCGGAGGGGAAAAACTGTTTTTT

v_gene: TRBV6-5
d_gene: -
abundance: -
j_gene: TRBJ2-7
CDR3aa: CASSARDIDEQYF
CDR3nt: TGTGCCAGCAGTGCGCGCGACATTGACGAGCAGTACTTC

v_gene: TRBV28
d_gene: TRBD2
abundance: -
j_gene: TRBJ2-5
CDR3aa: CASSGPGGGLETQYF
CDR3nt: TGTGCCAGCAGTGGGCCGGGGGGGGGTCTGGAGACCCAGTACTTC

v_gene: TRBV4-3
d_gene: TRBD1
abundance: -
j_gene: TRBJ1-3
CDR3aa: CASSQDRGSSGNTIYF
CDR3nt: TGCGCCAGCAGCCAAGACAGGGGGTCCAGTGGAAACACCATATATTTT

v_gene: TRBV23-1
d_gene: -
abundance: few
j_gene: TRBJ2-2
CDR3aa: CASSQSKEGVLTGELFF
CDR3nt: TGCGCCAGCAGTCAATCGAAAGAGGGGGTTCTTACCGGGGAGCTGTTTTTT

v_gene: TRBV27
d_gene: TRBD1
abundance: -
j_gene: TRBJ1-1
CDR3aa: CASNTGGGYRNTEAFF
CDR3nt: TGTGCCAGCAATACAGGGGGTGGCTACCGGAACACTGAAGCTTTCTTT

v_gene: TRBV2
d_gene: TRBD1
abundance: -
j_gene: TRBJ2-3
CDR3aa: CASTRTGGTDTQYF
CDR3nt: TGTGCCAGCACCCGGACAGGGGGCACAGATACGCAGTATTTT

v_gene: TRBV27
d_gene: -
abundance: -
j_gene: TRBJ1-6
CDR3aa: CASSFRQGDSPLHF
CDR3nt: TGTGCCAGCAGTTTTCGTCAGGGTGACTCACCCCTCCACTTT

v_gene: TRBV4-3
d_gene: -
abundance: few
j_gene: TRBJ1-4
CDR3aa: CASSQNPQGFEKLFF
CDR3nt: TGCGCCAGCAGCCAAAACCCCCAGGGATTTGAAAAACTGTTTTTT

v_gene: TRBV5-6
d_gene: -
abundance: -
j_gene: TRBJ2-7
CDR3aa: CASSLRVASYEQYF
CDR3nt: TGTGCCAGCAGCTTGCGAGTAGCATCCTACGAGCAGTACTTC

v_gene: TRBV5-1
d_gene: TRBD1
abundance: -
j_gene: TRBJ2-5
CDR3aa: CASSFGGQARETQYF
CDR3nt: TGCGCCAGCAGCTTTGGGGGACAGGCCCGAGAGACCCAGTACTTC

v_gene: TRBV10-1
d_gene: -
abundance: few
j_gene: TRBJ2-7
CDR3aa: CASSSNRDTSGSYEQYF
CDR3nt: TGCGCCAGCAGTTCCAACCGTGACACCTCGGGGTCCTACGAGCAGTACTTC

v_gene: TRBV10-1
d_gene: TRBD1
abundance: -
j_gene: TRBJ1-2
CDR3aa: CASSPGQTYGYTF
CDR3nt: TGCGCCAGCAGTCCGGGACAGACCTATGGCTACACCTTC

v_gene: TRBV5-1
d_gene: -
abundance: -
j_gene: TRBJ2-7
CDR3aa: CASSLALLPDGGEQYF
CDR3nt: TGCGCCAGCAGCTTGGCCCTCCTCCCTGACGGAGGCGAGCAGTACTTC

v_gene: TRBV5-1
d_gene: TRBD2
abundance: -
j_gene: TRBJ2-1
CDR3aa: CASSPSGGLFYNEQFF
CDR3nt: TGCGCCAGCAGCCCTAGCGGGGGCCTCTTCTACAATGAGCAGTTCTTC

v_gene: TRBV10-3
d_gene: TRBD1
abundance: -
j_gene: TRBJ1-5
CDR3aa: CAISARGPGNQPQHF
CDR3nt: TGTGCCATCAGTGCTAGGGGGCCTGGCAATCAGCCCCAGCATTTT

v_gene: TRBV7-9
d_gene: -
abundance: -
j_gene: TRBJ1-2
CDR3aa: CASSILQANYGYTF
CDR3nt: TGTGCCAGCAGCATCTTACAGGCTAACTATGGCTACACCTTC

v_gene: TRBV28
d_gene: -
abundance: -
j_gene: TRBJ2-5
CDR3aa: CASSFPGETQYF
CDR3nt: TGTGCCAGCAGTTTCCCAGGGGAGACCCAGTACTTC

v_gene: TRBV2
d_gene: -
abundance: once
j_gene: TRBJ2-7
CDR3aa: CASNGQLTGYEQYF
CDR3nt: TGTGCCAGCAATGGACAGTTGACTGGGTACGAGCAGTACTTC

v_gene: TRBV10-3
d_gene: -
abundance: -
j_gene: TRBJ1-2
CDR3aa: CAIRAAGLTNYGYTF
CDR3nt: TGTGCCATCAGAGCCGCAGGGTTAACTAACTATGGCTACACCTTC

v_gene: TRBV4-2
d_gene: TRBD1
abundance: -
j_gene: TRBJ1-5
CDR3aa: CASSHLGTGYSNQPQHF
CDR3nt: TGTGCCAGCAGCCACCTTGGGACAGGGTATAGCAATCAGCCCCAGCATTTT

v_gene: TRBV5-1
d_gene: -
abundance: -
j_gene: TRBJ1-5
CDR3aa: CASRAGSDNQPQHF
CDR3nt: TGCGCCAGCAGGGCGGGGTCCGATAATCAGCCCCAGCATTTT

v_gene: TRBV6-1
d_gene: -
abundance: -
j_gene: TRBJ1-2
CDR3aa: CASSEIQFYGYTF
CDR3nt: TGTGCCAGCAGTGAAATCCAGTTCTATGGCTACACCTTC

v_gene: TRBV27
d_gene: -
abundance: -
j_gene: TRBJ1-1
CDR3aa: CATARDWVGTEAFF
CDR3nt: TGTGCCACCGCCAGGGATTGGGTAGGCACTGAAGCTTTCTTT

v_gene: TRBV5-1
d_gene: TRBD2
abundance: -
j_gene: TRBJ2-5
CDR3aa: CASRSGAGVGETQYF
CDR3nt: TGCGCCAGCAGATCTGGAGCGGGGGTGGGAGAGACCCAGTACTTC

v_gene: TRBV4-3
d_gene: -
abundance: once
j_gene: TRBJ2-2
CDR3aa: CASSQDRLVTSGELFF
CDR3nt: TGCGCCAGCAGCCAAGATAGACTAGTTACGTCCGGGGAGCTGTTTTTT

v_gene: TRBV5-4
d_gene: TRBD1
abundance: once
j_gene: TRBJ1-6
CDR3aa: CASSPDRVHSPLHF
CDR3nt: TGTGCCAGCAGCCCCGACAGGGTCCATTCACCCCTCCACTTT

v_gene: TRBV5-1
d_gene: -
abundance: -
j_gene: TRBJ1-1
CDR3aa: CASSLNPQGQNTEAFF
CDR3nt: TGCGCCAGCAGCTTGAATCCCCAAGGACAGAACACTGAAGCTTTCTTT

v_gene: TRBV10-1
d_gene: -
abundance: -
j_gene: TRBJ2-3
CDR3aa: CASSPREGSSTDTQYF
CDR3nt: TGCGCCAGCAGTCCCCGGGAAGGCTCTAGCACAGATACGCAGTATTTT

v_gene: TRBV4-3
d_gene: -
abundance: -
j_gene: TRBJ1-2
CDR3aa: CASSPQRWGGGGYTF
CDR3nt: TGCGCCAGCAGCCCACAACGGTGGGGGGGAGGCGGCTACACCTTC

v_gene: TRBV7-9
d_gene: TRBD2
abundance: -
j_gene: TRBJ2-1
CDR3aa: CASSLLAGSYNEQFF
CDR3nt: TGTGCCAGCAGCTTACTAGCGGGGTCCTACAATGAGCAGTTCTTC

v_gene: TRBV10-3
d_gene: -
abundance: -
j_gene: TRBJ2-7
CDR3aa: CAISTGYEQYF
CDR3nt: TGTGCCATCAGTACAGGGTACGAGCAGTACTTC